This is a list of T cell receptor beta chains from one sample in a study of beta chain features in type 1 diabetes. The repertoire was sequenced with immunoSEQ multiplex PCR; TCRdb's copy has only in-frame clones and lacks some. The data contain roughly 290,000 clones, over 14% of them singletons. Sequencing used naive CD4+ T cells from blood. Every receptor here comes from a young man with type 1 diabetes. CDR3s include the opening cysteine and the closing phenylalanine or tryptophan. D genes are given only for firm matches. Only part of the rows carry a size: once, few, many, or a class if the clone is expanded.

15 TRBD2 TRBJ2-7 few TRBV5-1 CASRRTSGDSYEQYF TGCGCCAGCAGACGGACTAGCGGAGACTCCTACGAGCAGTACTTC
12 NA TRBJ1-1 NA TRBV29-1 CSVTGVNTEAFF TGCAGCGTTACGGGTGTAAACACTGAAGCTTTCTTT
15 NA TRBJ2-2 NA TRBV4-2 CASSQAGQNTGELFF TGTGCCAGCAGCCAAGCCGGACAAAACACCGGGGAGCTGTTTTTT
14 TRBD1 TRBJ2-7 few TRBV5-6 CASSLEQGAYEQYF TGTGCCAGCAGCTTGGAACAGGGGGCCTACGAGCAGTACTTC
16 TRBD1 TRBJ2-7 few TRBV23-1 CASSQSCGQGAYEQYF TGCGCCAGCAGTCAATCGTGTGGACAGGGGGCCTACGAGCAGTACTTC
13 NA TRBJ2-1 NA TRBV7-9 CASSIGHLGEQFF TGTGCCAGCAGCATCGGACACCTTGGGGAGCAGTTCTTC
13 NA TRBJ2-5 NA TRBV28 CASRVAVQETQYF TGTGCCAGCAGAGTAGCGGTACAAGAGACCCAGTACTTC
14 NA TRBJ2-7 NA TRBV7-2 CASSTGTVRGEQYF TGTGCCAGCAGCACAGGGACGGTTAGAGGCGAGCAGTACTTC
15 NA TRBJ2-1 NA TRBV28 CASSFMSRGYNEQFF TGTGCCAGCAGTTTTATGAGCAGGGGCTACAATGAGCAGTTCTTC
12 NA TRBJ2-7 few TRBV7-9 CASSSSRYEQYF TGTGCCAGCAGCTCAAGCCGCTACGAGCAGTACTTC
17 TRBD2 TRBJ2-2 NA TRBV4-2 CASSQDGLAGLTGELFF TGTGCCAGCAGCCAAGATGGACTAGCGGGACTTACCGGGGAGCTGTTTTTT
12 NA TRBJ2-1 few TRBV7-2 CASSSSSDEQFF TGTGCCAGCAGCTCGAGCTCGGATGAGCAGTTCTTC
16 TRBD1 TRBJ1-1 NA TRBV5-1 CASSPGTGSEDTEAFF TGCGCCAGCAGCCCAGGGACAGGGAGTGAGGACACTGAAGCTTTCTTT
15 NA TRBJ2-5 few TRBV6-5 CASTPSWRLQETQYF TGTGCCAGCACCCCGAGCTGGCGACTCCAAGAGACCCAGTACTTC
14 NA TRBJ1-2 NA TRBV6-5 CASSSQGTNYGYTF TGTGCCAGCAGTTCTCAGGGAACTAACTATGGCTACACCTTC
12 TRBD2 TRBJ2-7 few TRBV14 CASSLSGGEQYF TGTGCCAGCAGCCTGTCGGGGGGCGAGCAGTACTTC
16 TRBD2 TRBJ2-7 few TRBV19 CASSMKGRTSFDEQYF TGTGCCAGTAGTATGAAGGGGAGGACTAGTTTTGACGAGCAGTACTTC
15 NA TRBJ2-1 NA TRBV27 CASSLLGSGYNEQFF TGTGCCAGCAGCCTACTAGGGAGCGGATACAATGAGCAGTTCTTC
15 TRBD2 TRBJ2-1 few TRBV6-5 CASSGTSGLRNEQFF TGTGCCAGCAGCGGGACTAGCGGCCTTAGGAATGAGCAGTTCTTC
14 NA TRBJ2-5 NA TRBV7-9 CASSFAAFPMTQYF TGTGCCAGCAGCTTCGCGGCTTTTCCCATGACCCAGTACTTC
13 TRBD2 TRBJ2-5 few TRBV5-4 CASSLGLAETQYF TGTGCCAGCAGCTTGGGACTAGCCGAGACCCAGTACTTC
16 TRBD1 TRBJ1-5 few TRBV6-5 CASSSVGTGGRQPQHF TGTGCCAGCAGTTCCGTCGGGACAGGCGGTAGACAGCCCCAGCATTTT
10 NA TRBJ2-1 few TRBV28 CASSLQEQFF TGTGCCAGCAGTTTACAGGAGCAGTTCTTC
16 TRBD1 TRBJ2-7 NA TRBV4-3 CASSLQQGGGSYEQYF TGCGCCAGCAGCCTACAACAGGGGGGCGGCTCCTACGAGCAGTACTTC
15 NA TRBJ2-2 few TRBV5-4 CASSSHYTNTGELFF TGTGCCAGCAGCTCCCATTACACGAACACCGGGGAGCTGTTTTTT
15 NA TRBJ1-6 NA TRBV28 CASGGAGVHNSPLHF TGTGCCAGCGGGGGCGCAGGGGTCCATAATTCACCCCTCCACTTT
14 TRBD1 TRBJ1-2 NA TRBV7-2 CASSLGQGTHGYTF TGTGCCAGCAGCCTGGGACAGGGGACCCATGGCTACACCTTC
14 NA TRBJ2-5 NA TRBV10-3 CAISDQRRQETQYF TGTGCCATCAGTGATCAGCGGAGGCAAGAGACCCAGTACTTC
11 NA TRBJ1-3 few TRBV28 CASSLFDRQDF TGTGCCAGCAGTTTATTTGACAGGCAGGATTTT
15 NA TRBJ2-1 NA TRBV6-5 CASSYQRRANNEQFF TGTGCCAGCAGTTACCAGAGGAGGGCCAACAATGAGCAGTTCTTC
15 TRBD1 TRBJ1-5 few TRBV7-2 CASSNPGQGYGAQHF TGTGCCAGCAGCAACCCGGGACAGGGGTACGGAGCCCAGCATTTT
14 TRBD1 TRBJ2-7 NA TRBV27 CASSGQGWAGEQYF TGTGCCAGCAGCGGACAGGGGTGGGCGGGCGAGCAGTACTTC
15 TRBD1 TRBJ2-7 few TRBV28 CASTDTPGQSYEQYF TGTGCCAGCACCGACACACCGGGACAGTCCTACGAGCAGTACTTC
16 NA TRBJ2-3 NA TRBV6-5 CASSYGVASGTDTQYF TGTGCCAGCAGTTACGGAGTTGCTAGCGGCACAGATACGCAGTATTTT
16 NA TRBJ2-2 few TRBV7-2 CASSPPGVANTGELFF TGTGCCAGCAGCCCCCCGGGGGTCGCGAACACCGGGGAGCTGTTTTTT
13 NA TRBJ2-5 NA TRBV18 CASSPTAEETQYF TGTGCCAGCTCACCAACGGCGGAAGAGACCCAGTACTTC
16 TRBD1 TRBJ1-2 NA TRBV5-1 CASTTGTGVVNYGYTF TGCGCCAGCACCACCGGGACAGGGGTAGTTAACTATGGCTACACCTTC
17 TRBD2 TRBJ2-1 few TRBV5-4 CASSRGTSGRVGDEQFF TGTGCCAGCAGCAGAGGGACTAGCGGGAGGGTGGGAGATGAGCAGTTCTTC
16 TRBD1 TRBJ2-7 few TRBV4-2 CASSQAPGQGAGEQYF TGTGCCAGCAGCCAAGCTCCGGGACAGGGGGCGGGGGAGCAGTACTTC
14 NA TRBJ2-7 NA TRBV5-1 CASSTTQGINEQYF TGCGCCAGCAGCACGACCCAGGGGATCAACGAGCAGTACTTC
13 NA TRBJ1-1 NA TRBV7-8 CASSSRAITEAFF TGTGCCAGCAGCTCGAGGGCGATTACTGAAGCTTTCTTT
13 TRBD1 TRBJ2-5 once TRBV2 CASRQGREETQYF TGTGCCAGTCGACAGGGGCGCGAGGAGACCCAGTACTTC
15 TRBD2 TRBJ2-7 NA TRBV5-1 CASSRILADPYEQYF TGCGCCAGCAGCCGCATACTAGCGGACCCCTACGAGCAGTACTTC
14 NA TRBJ2-7 few TRBV28 CASSLTGQYTGQYF TGTGCCAGCAGTTTAACAGGCCAATACACGGGGCAGTACTTC
16 TRBD1 TRBJ2-4 NA TRBV28 CASKGSFRQGLNIQYF TGTGCCAGCAAAGGATCCTTTAGACAGGGCCTGAACATTCAGTACTTC
14 NA TRBJ2-7 NA TRBV5-1 CASSLVHSSYEQYF TGCGCCAGCAGCTTGGTCCACAGCTCCTACGAGCAGTACTTC
14 TRBD1 TRBJ1-1 NA TRBV5-1 CASSPSGTAYEAFF TGCGCCAGCAGCCCGTCCGGGACAGCATATGAAGCTTTCTTT
14 TRBD1 TRBJ2-1 NA TRBV29-1 CSVVDRGLYNEQFF TGCAGCGTTGTTGACAGGGGGCTTTACAATGAGCAGTTCTTC
15 NA TRBJ2-1 few TRBV30 CAWSLGGAPFGEQFF TGTGCCTGGAGTCTCGGAGGAGCCCCCTTTGGTGAGCAGTTCTTC
11 NA TRBJ2-3 NA TRBV2 CASSYTDTQYF TGTGCCAGCAGTTACACAGATACGCAGTATTTT
13 NA TRBJ1-5 NA TRBV7-8 CASSLVSMEPQHF TGTGCCAGCAGCTTAGTTAGCATGGAGCCCCAGCATTTT